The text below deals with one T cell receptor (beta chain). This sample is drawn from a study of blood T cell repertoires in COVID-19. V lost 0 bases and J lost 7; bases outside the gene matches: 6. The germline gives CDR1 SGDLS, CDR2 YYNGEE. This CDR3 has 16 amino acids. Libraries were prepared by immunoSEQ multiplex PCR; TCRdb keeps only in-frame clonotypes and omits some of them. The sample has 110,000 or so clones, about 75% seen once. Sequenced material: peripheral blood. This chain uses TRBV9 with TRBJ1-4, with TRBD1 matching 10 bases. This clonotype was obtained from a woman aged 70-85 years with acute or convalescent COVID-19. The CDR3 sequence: CASSVGGQGDGEKLFF. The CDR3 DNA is TGTGCCAGCAGCGTAGGAGGACAGGGGGATGGTGAAAAACTGTTTTTT.